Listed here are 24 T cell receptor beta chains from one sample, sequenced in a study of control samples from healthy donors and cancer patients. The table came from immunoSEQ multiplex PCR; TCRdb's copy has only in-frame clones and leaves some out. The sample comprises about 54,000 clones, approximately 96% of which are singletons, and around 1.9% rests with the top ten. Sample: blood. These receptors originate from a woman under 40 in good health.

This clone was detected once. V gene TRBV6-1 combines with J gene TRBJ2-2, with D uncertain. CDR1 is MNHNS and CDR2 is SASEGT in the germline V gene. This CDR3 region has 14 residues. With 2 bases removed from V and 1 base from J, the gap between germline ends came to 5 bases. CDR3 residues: CASSESVNTGELFF. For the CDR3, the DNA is TGTGCCAGCAGTGAAAGTGTGAACACCGGGGAGCTGTTTTTT.

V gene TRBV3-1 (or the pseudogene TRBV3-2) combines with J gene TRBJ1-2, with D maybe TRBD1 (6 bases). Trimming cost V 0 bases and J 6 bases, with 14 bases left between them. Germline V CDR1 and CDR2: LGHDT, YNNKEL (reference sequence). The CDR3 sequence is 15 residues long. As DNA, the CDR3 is TGTGCCAGCAGCCAAGAACCAGGGGCCTATGATGGCTACACCTTC. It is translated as CASSQEPGAYDGYTF.

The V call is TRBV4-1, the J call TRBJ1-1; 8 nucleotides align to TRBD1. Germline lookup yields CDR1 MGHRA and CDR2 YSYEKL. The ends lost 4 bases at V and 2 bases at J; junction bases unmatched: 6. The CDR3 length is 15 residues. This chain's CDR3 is CASSLDRGSNTEAFF. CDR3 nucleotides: TGCGCCAGCAGCCTAGACAGGGGTAGTAACACTGAAGCTTTCTTT.

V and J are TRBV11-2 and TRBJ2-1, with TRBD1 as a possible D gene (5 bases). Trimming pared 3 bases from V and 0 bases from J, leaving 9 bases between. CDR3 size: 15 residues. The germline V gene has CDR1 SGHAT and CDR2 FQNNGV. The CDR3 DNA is TGTGCCAGCAGCTTTTACAGGAGCTCCTACAATGAGCAGTTCTTC. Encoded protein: CASSFYRSSYNEQFF.

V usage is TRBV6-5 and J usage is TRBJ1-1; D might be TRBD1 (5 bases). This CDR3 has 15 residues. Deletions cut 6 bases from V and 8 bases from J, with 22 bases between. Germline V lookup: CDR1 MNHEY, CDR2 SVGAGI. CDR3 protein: CASSPGAAVGSEAFF. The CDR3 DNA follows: TGTGCCAGCAGCCCCGGGGCGGCGGTTGGATCCGAAGCTTTCTTT.

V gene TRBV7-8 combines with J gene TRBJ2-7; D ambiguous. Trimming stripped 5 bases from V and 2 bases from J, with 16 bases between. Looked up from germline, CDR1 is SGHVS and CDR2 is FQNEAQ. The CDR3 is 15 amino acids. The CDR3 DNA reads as TGTGCCAGCAGCCCGGCTAGGAGCGATCCCTACGAGCAGTACTTC. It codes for CASSPARSDPYEQYF.

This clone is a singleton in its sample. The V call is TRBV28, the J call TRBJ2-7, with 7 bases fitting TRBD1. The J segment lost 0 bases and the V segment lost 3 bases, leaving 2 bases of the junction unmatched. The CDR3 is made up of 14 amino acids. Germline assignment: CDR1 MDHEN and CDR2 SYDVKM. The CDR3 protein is CASSFGDSSYEQYF. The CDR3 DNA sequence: TGTGCCAGCAGTTTTGGGGACAGCTCCTACGAGCAGTACTTC.

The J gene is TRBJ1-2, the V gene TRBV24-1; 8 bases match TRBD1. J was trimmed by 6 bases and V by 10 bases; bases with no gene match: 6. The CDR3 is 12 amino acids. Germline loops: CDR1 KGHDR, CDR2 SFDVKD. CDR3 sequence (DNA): TGTGCCACAAGTCCAGGGGGCGATGGCTACACCTTC. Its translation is CATSPGGDGYTF.

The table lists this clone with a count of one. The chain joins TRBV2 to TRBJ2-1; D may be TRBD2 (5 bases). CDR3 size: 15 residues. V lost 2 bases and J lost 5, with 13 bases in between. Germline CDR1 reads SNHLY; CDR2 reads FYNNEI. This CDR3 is CASSELRLADNEQFF. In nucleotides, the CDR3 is TGTGCCAGCAGTGAACTTCGGCTAGCAGACAATGAGCAGTTCTTC.

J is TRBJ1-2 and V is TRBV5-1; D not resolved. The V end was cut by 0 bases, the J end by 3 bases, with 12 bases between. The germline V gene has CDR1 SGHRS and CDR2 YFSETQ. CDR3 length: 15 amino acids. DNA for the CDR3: TGCGCCAGCAGCTTGGTGGCCGGCGGGTACTATGGCTACACCTTC. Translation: CASSLVAGGYYGYTF.

The CDR3 loop reads CASSFRTNTEAFF. CDR3 nucleotides: TGTGCCAGCAGCTTCAGAACGAACACTGAAGCTTTCTTT. J is TRBJ1-1 and V is TRBV5-6; no firm D call. Trimming took 2 bases from V and 1 from J, leaving 6 bases between them. The CDR3 sequence is 13 residues long. Germline CDR1 is SGHDT and CDR2 is YYEEEE.

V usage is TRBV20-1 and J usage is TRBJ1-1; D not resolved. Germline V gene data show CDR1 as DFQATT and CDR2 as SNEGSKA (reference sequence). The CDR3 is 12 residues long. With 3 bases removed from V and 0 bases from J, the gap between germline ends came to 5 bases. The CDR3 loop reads CSASSMNTEAFF. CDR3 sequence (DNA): TGCAGTGCTAGTTCAATGAACACTGAAGCTTTCTTT.

Here the CDR3 reads CASRGGAGQPQHF. CDR3 coding DNA: TGCGCCAGCAGGGGGGGAGCGGGGCAGCCCCAGCATTTT. The rearrangement uses TRBV10-2 and TRBJ1-5, with TRBD1 as a possible D gene (5 bases). Trimming removed 6 bases from V and 7 bases from J, with 13 bases in between. This CDR3 comprises 13 residues. Germline V lookup: CDR1 WSHSY, CDR2 SAAADI.

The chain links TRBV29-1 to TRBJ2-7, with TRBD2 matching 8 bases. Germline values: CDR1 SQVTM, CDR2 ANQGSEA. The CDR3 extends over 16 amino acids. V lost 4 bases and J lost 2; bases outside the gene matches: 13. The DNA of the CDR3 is TGCAGCGTTGTCTCAGAGACTAAGCGGGGGACCTACGAGCAGTACTTC. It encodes CSVVSETKRGTYEQYF.

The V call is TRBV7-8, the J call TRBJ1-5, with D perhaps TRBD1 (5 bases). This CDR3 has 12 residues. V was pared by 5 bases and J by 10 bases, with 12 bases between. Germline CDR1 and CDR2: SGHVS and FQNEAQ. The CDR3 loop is CASSGIREPQHF. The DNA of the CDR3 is TGTGCCAGCAGCGGTATCAGGGAACCCCAGCATTTT.

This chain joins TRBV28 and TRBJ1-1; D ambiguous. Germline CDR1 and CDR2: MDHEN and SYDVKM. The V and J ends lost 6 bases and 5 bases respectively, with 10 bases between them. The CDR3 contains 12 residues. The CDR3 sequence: CASSALVTEAFF. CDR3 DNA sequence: TGTGCCAGCAGCGCTTTGGTTACTGAAGCTTTCTTT.

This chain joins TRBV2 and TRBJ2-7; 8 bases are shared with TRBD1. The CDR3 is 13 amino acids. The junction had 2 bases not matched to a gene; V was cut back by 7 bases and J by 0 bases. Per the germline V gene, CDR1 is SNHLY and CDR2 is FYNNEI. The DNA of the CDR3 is TGTGCCAGCACAACAGGGGGCTCCTACGAGCAGTACTTC. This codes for CASTTGGSYEQYF.

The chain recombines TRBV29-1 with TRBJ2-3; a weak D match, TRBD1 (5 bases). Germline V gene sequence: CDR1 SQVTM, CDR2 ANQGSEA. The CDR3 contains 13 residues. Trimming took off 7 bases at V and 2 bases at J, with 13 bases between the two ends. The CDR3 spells CSGSQDYTDTQYF. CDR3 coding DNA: TGCAGCGGGTCACAGGATTACACAGATACGCAGTATTTT.

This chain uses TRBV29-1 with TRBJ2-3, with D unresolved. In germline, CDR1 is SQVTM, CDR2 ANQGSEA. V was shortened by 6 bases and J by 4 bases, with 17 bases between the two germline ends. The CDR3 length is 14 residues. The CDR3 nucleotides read TGCAGCGTGTTTACGTGGGGTGGGTCAGATACGCAGTATTTT. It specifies CSVFTWGGSDTQYF.

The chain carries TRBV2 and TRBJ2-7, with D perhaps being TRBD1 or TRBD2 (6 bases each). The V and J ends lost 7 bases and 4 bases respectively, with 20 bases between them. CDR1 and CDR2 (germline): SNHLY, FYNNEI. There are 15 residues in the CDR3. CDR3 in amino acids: CASKQVRRGVYEQYF. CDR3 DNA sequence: TGTGCCAGCAAGCAAGTTAGGAGGGGGGTGTACGAGCAGTACTTC.

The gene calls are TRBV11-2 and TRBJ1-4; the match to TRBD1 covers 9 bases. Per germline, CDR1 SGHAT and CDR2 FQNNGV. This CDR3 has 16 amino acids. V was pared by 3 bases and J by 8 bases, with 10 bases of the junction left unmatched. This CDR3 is CASSFSPTGGSEKLFF. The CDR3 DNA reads TGTGCCAGCAGCTTTTCCCCCACAGGGGGCTCGGAAAAACTGTTTTTT.

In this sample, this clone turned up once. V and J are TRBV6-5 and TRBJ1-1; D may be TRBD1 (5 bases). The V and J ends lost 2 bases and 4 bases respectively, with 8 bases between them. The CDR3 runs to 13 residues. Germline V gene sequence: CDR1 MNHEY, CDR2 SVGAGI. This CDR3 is CASSYGRGTEAFF. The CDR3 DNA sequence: TGTGCCAGCAGTTACGGGAGGGGCACTGAAGCTTTCTTT.

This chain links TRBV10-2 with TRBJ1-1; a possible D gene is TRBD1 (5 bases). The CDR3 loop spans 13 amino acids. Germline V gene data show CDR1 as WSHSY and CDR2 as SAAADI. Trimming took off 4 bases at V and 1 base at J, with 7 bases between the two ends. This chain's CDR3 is CASSVGQNTEAFF. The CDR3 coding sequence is TGCGCCAGCAGTGTGGGGCAGAACACTGAAGCTTTCTTT.

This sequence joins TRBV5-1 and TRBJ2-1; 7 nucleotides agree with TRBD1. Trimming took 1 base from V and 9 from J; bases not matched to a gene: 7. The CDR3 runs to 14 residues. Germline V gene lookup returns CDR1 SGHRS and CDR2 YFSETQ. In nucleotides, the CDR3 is TGCGCCAGCAGCTTGACAGGGGACGGTATTGAGCAGTTCTTC. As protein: CASSLTGDGIEQFF.